These 3 T cell receptor beta chains were sequenced from one sample in a study of CD8+ T cells in alopecia areata (dated by TCRdb to 2016 to 2019). This sample's treatment or condition label indicates: oral pan-JAK inhibitor, 5-10 mg twice daily. To prepare the library, the immunoSEQ multiplex PCR assay was applied. RNA was extracted from all samples and reverse transcribed into cDNA, which served as template for TCR sequencing. TCRdb re-hosts the immuneACCESS table, in-frame sequences only. Its copies lack some clones; in the studies checked, an unresolved V gene accounts for under half of them, and the cause for the rest is not known. This sample holds 150,000 to 200,000 clones; approximately 67% were observed only once. About 1.3% of the sample is taken by the ten largest. The source was CD4+ T cells sorted from blood, collected at roughly week 49, from a patient treated with tofacitinib. Every receptor here comes from a human donor with alopecia areata.

This chain joins TRBV4-3 and TRBJ2-2; perhaps TRBD2 as D (6 bases). This CDR3 has 17 amino acids. The V gene's germline CDR1 is LGHNA and CDR2 YSLEER. V was shortened by 0 bases and J by 2 bases, with 13 bases between the two germline ends. The CDR3: CASSQDASGDNTGELFF. The CDR3 DNA sequence: TGCGCCAGCAGCCAAGATGCGTCGGGGGATAACACCGGGGAGCTGTTTTTT.

This clone was recorded only once. The chain has TRBV20-1 and TRBJ1-1, with D tentatively TRBD1 (6 bases). The CDR3 totals 11 residues. V lost 6 bases and J lost 6, with 11 bases in between. Per germline, CDR1 DFQATT and CDR2 SNEGSKA (reference sequence). The DNA of the CDR3 is TGCAGTGCGAACAGGGTGGCTGAAGCTTTCTTT. Its protein is CSANRVAEAFF.

V usage is TRBV25-1 and J usage is TRBJ2-7, with D possibly being TRBD1 (6 bases). V dropped 1 base and J dropped 0 bases, with 13 bases sitting between them. This CDR3 has 16 residues. Germline V gene lookup returns CDR1 MGHDK and CDR2 SYGVNS. CDR3: CASSESQTGVSYEQYF. DNA of the CDR3: TGTGCCAGCAGTGAATCCCAGACAGGAGTCTCCTACGAGCAGTACTTC.